These 18 T cell receptor beta chains were sequenced from one sample in a study of PD-1 blockade in classical Hodgkin lymphoma. Time point given: cycle 4 day 1 (C4D1), after less than seven weeks of nivolumab. Relapses following autologous stem cell transplantation were seen in all patients, with brentuximab vedotin exposure varying. Only in-frame clones appear in the TCRdb table, and some are missing; sequencing was by immunoSEQ multiplex PCR. Of about 93,000 clones listed, roughly 78% are singletons. Sequenced material: peripheral blood mononuclear cells (PBMCs), taken before the fourth cycle of nivolumab. The receptors stem from a human donor with classical Hodgkin lymphoma.

This chain joins TRBV2 and TRBJ1-2; 8 bases are shared with TRBD1. Losses at the gene ends were 3 bases for V and 5 bases for J; bases not matched to a gene: 14. Germline values: CDR1 SNHLY, CDR2 FYNNEI. The CDR3 totals 17 residues. The CDR3 nucleotides read TGTGCCAGCAGTGACCCAGGGGGCGTCGGGCCCGTTTATGGCTACACCTTC. Protein sequence: CASSDPGGVGPVYGYTF.

V and J are TRBV6-4 and TRBJ1-5; D possibly corresponds to TRBD1 (6 bases). Germline V CDR1 and CDR2: MRHNA, SNTAGT. With 3 bases removed from V and 5 bases from J, the gap between germline ends came to 8 bases. The CDR3 is made up of 13 amino acids. CDR3: CASSEEGDQPQHF. The DNA for the CDR3 is TGTGCCAGCAGTGAGGAGGGGGATCAGCCCCAGCATTTT.

The genes are TRBV7-9 and TRBJ2-5; 9 bases map to TRBD2. The CDR3 is made up of 18 amino acids. Germline values: CDR1 SEHNR, CDR2 FQNEAQ (reference sequence). The junction had 10 bases not matched to a gene; V was cut back by 0 bases and J by 2 bases. CDR3 DNA: TGTGCCAGCAGCTTAGCGGTCTGGCGGGGGGGTGATCAAGAGACCCAGTACTTC. Translated: CASSLAVWRGGDQETQYF.

This clone was detected a few times. The chain has TRBV4-2 and TRBJ1-2; 7 bases are shared with TRBD1. The trim removed 3 bases at V and 2 bases at J, leaving 3 bases unmatched. Germline V gene sequence: CDR1 LGHNA, CDR2 YNFKEQ. The CDR3 loop spans 14 amino acids. CDR3: CASSHPGGNYGYTF. In DNA form, the CDR3 reads TGTGCCAGCAGCCATCCAGGGGGGAACTATGGCTACACCTTC.

This sequence joins TRBV7-2 and TRBJ2-5, with a possible D match to TRBD2 (5 bases). V lost 3 bases, J lost 2 bases, and 10 bases lay in between. Germline assignment: CDR1 SGHTA and CDR2 FQGNSA. The CDR3 has 14 residues. The CDR3 nucleotides are TGTGCCAGCAGCTTTTTCCCGGGGCAAGAGACCCAGTACTTC. Translation: CASSFFPGQETQYF. The full variable domain, rest sourced from reference TRBV7-2 and TRBJ2-5, is GAGVSQSPSNKVTEKGKDVELRCDPISGHTALYWYRQSLGQGLEFLIYFQGNSAPDKSGLPSDRFSAERTGGSVSTLTIQRTQQEDSAVYLCASSFFPGQETQYFGPGTRLLVL.

This clone showed up just a few times. The V and J genes are TRBV2 and TRBJ2-3, with D tentatively TRBD1 or TRBD2 (6 bases each). Germline lookup yields CDR1 SNHLY and CDR2 FYNNEI. This CDR3 contains 15 residues. The V and J ends lost 5 bases and 2 bases respectively, with 14 bases between them. CDR3 in DNA: TGTGCCAGCAGTTGGCCGGGGGCCACCACAGATACGCAGTATTTT. Its protein product is CASSWPGATTDTQYF.

CDR3 bases: TGTGCCAGTCATCTAGCGGGAGCCACTGAGCAGTTCTTC. Residues: CASHLAGATEQFF. The chain has TRBV7-2 and TRBJ2-1, with 10 bases identical to TRBD2. V lost 9 bases to trimming and J lost 9 bases; unmatched junction nucleotides: 8. CDR1 is SGHTA, CDR2 FQGNSA, per germline. The CDR3 is 13 residues long.

The CDR3 bases are TGCGCCAGCAGCTTGGGGCTGGATGGACCAGGGGAGGAACTGTTTTTT. Amino acid sequence: CASSLGLDGPGEELFF. V and J are TRBV5-1 and TRBJ1-4; tentatively, D is TRBD1 (6 bases). Between the trimmed V and J ends, which lost 0 bases and 12 bases, there was a span of 21 bases. CDR3 size: 16 residues. Looked up from germline, CDR1 is SGHRS and CDR2 is YFSETQ.

V usage is TRBV7-9 and J usage is TRBJ2-3, with D hard to call. Trimming removed 1 base at V and 2 bases at J, with 10 bases between. The CDR3 has 15 amino acids. From germline, CDR1 is SEHNR and CDR2 FQNEAQ (reference sequence). The CDR3 DNA reads TGTGCCAGCAGCTTAGAGTTAACAGACACAGATACGCAGTATTTT. Translated, it gives CASSLELTDTDTQYF.

The chain has TRBV11-2 and TRBJ1-5; D is unclear. Per germline, CDR1 SGHAT and CDR2 FQNNGV. The CDR3 length is 13 residues. V was shortened by 0 bases and J by 6 bases, with 6 bases between the two germline ends. CDR3 nucleotide sequence: TGTGCCAGCAGCTTAGATTGGGGTCAGCCCCAGCATTTT. Encoded protein: CASSLDWGQPQHF.

A word on this clone: The same CDR3 arises from other DNA sequences in this sample as well. The chain couples TRBV6-5 to TRBJ1-1, with D possibly matching TRBD1 (5 bases). Germline loops: CDR1 MNHEY, CDR2 SVGAGI. V shed 6 bases and J shed 1 base, with 6 bases lying between them. This CDR3 has 12 amino acids. The CDR3 nucleotides read TGTGCCAGCAGAACAGGGAACACTGAAGCTTTCTTT. As protein: CASRTGNTEAFF.

The chain couples TRBV28 to TRBJ1-5, with D tentatively TRBD1 (6 bases). The CDR3 sequence is 22 residues long. With 6 bases removed from V and 4 bases from J, the gap between germline ends came to 37 bases. Germline CDR1 MDHEN, CDR2 SYDVKM. The CDR3 nucleotides read TGTGCCAGCAGGTTAACTAGAGGGGCTTGGGGGTGGGACACGATGGGAAATCAGCCCCAGCATTTT. As protein: CASRLTRGAWGWDTMGNQPQHF.

This chain connects TRBV6-1 to TRBJ1-1, with a weak D call TRBD1 (5 bases). The CDR3 has 13 amino acids. V was clipped by 4 bases and J by 7 bases, with 13 bases between them. The germline CDR1 and CDR2 sequences are MNHNS and SASEGT. CDR3 DNA: TGTGCCAGCAGTGGGTCAGCTACAGGTGAAGCTTTCTTT. It yields the protein CASSGSATGEAFF.

V is TRBV6-5 and J is TRBJ2-5; the D gene is possibly TRBD2 (7 bases). The CDR3 loop spans 16 amino acids. Germline loops: CDR1 MNHEY, CDR2 SVGAGI. Trimming pared 2 bases from V and 4 bases from J, leaving 17 bases between. CDR3 DNA sequence: TGTGCCAGCAGTTACCCAGGGGCGGGGAGGGTAGAGACCCAGTACTTC. Translation: CASSYPGAGRVETQYF.

The chain is built from TRBV27 and TRBJ1-5; no firm D call. Germline values: CDR1 MNHEY, CDR2 SMNVEV (reference sequence). The CDR3 extends over 17 amino acids. V gave up 5 bases and J gave up 1 base, with 18 bases separating them. The CDR3 coding sequence is TGTGCCAGCAGTCTCACTTGGTTTAAGGGCAGCAATCAGCCCCAGCATTTT. It translates to CASSLTWFKGSNQPQHF.

The chain links TRBV27 to TRBJ2-1; D not resolved. Trimming pared 2 bases from V and 14 bases from J, leaving 13 bases between. CDR3 size: 12 residues. Per germline, CDR1 MNHEY and CDR2 SMNVEV (reference sequence). The CDR3 here is CASSLRIGGEFF. The DNA of the CDR3 is TGTGCCAGCAGTTTACGAATTGGTGGCGAGTTCTTC.

The V gene is TRBV7-2, the J gene TRBJ1-1; the D is unclear. Trimming pared 6 bases from V and 1 base from J, leaving 9 bases between. The CDR3 extends over 13 amino acids. Per germline, CDR1 SGHTA and CDR2 FQGNSA. The CDR3 loop is CASREQGNTEAFF. The DNA for the CDR3 is TGTGCCAGCAGGGAACAAGGGAACACTGAAGCTTTCTTT. Together with reference TRBV7-2 and TRBJ1-1, the CDR3 gives the full variable domain: GAGVSQSPSNKVTEKGKDVELRCDPISGHTALYWYRQSLGQGLEFLIYFQGNSAPDKSGLPSDRFSAERTGGSVSTLTIQRTQQEDSAVYLCASREQGNTEAFFGQGTRLTVV.

The chain joins TRBV19 to TRBJ2-7; tentative D call: TRBD1 (5 bases). Germline-derived CDR1 and CDR2 are LNHDA and SQIVND (reference sequence). CDR3 length: 14 amino acids. V lost 6 bases, J lost 1 base, and 13 bases lay in between. CDR3 loop: CASSQGSMSYEQYF. The CDR3 bases are TGTGCCAGTAGCCAGGGCTCTATGTCCTACGAGCAGTACTTC.